This T cell receptor beta chain was sequenced for a study of blood T cell repertoires in COVID-19 (dated by TCRdb to the early 2020s). General notes on the study: Collaborator samples came from the United States, Italy and Spain and covered acute and convalescent phases of COVID-19. The prospective study material was composed of cDNA or gDNA derived from T cells, B-cell-depleted T cells, or PBMCs. The dataset comprised deeply sampled blood TCRbeta repertoires from subjects exposed to, actively infected with, or recovered from COVID-19. The repertoires were made available in a free public database intended to serve as a resource for research on the immune response to SARS-CoV-2. Samples came from the ongoing ImmuneRACE study (first 160 participants) plus 1,254 subjects from 6 global collaborators. Nearly every sample came with metadata listing a de-identified subject ID, COVID-19 status, age in years and sex. Where HLA class I and class II types were available, the types were taken from metadata supplied by the sample provider, not from assay-based typing.

At one collaborating source in Seattle, patients were enrolled during active infection and were followed longitudinally through the course of disease. The collaborating institutions used their own protocols to collect whole blood in K2EDTA tubes. Collaborator samples were shipped for TCRbeta analysis as frozen whole blood, isolated PBMCs, or DNA extracted from either sample type. Based on the germline V gene (reference sequence), the CDR1 and CDR2 sequences are LGHDT and YNNKEL. Counted from cysteine to phenylalanine, this CDR3 has 14 amino acids. Kept here is only the CDR3 DNA, which spans 42 bases and is read in frame from base 1. V loses 4 bases of germline sequence and J loses 5 bases, and the interval between the two ends is 13 bases. Study-level results and caveats: How much clinical and demographic metadata was included differed by source and by participant, and the metadata was provided uncurated.

TCRbeta CDR3 regions were amplified from genomic DNA using the immunoSEQ Assay, a bias-controlled multiplex PCR. Under the source paper's analysis protocol: Within the assay, amplification of reference gene primers was used to estimate how many nucleated cells each sample contained. To quantify the absolute abundance of each unique TCRbeta CDR3 rearrangement, sequence reads were collapsed and filtered. For each sample, productive Simpson clonality was calculated as the square root of Simpson's diversity index across productive rearrangements. TCRdb holds this immuneACCESS table with in-frame rearrangements only. Some clones are missing; in checked studies, unresolved V genes explain under half, and the rest has no known cause. That table furnishes V, J and clone size, whereas the DNA furnished D and trimming. Counted in this sample were more than 85,000 clones; 87% of them appeared once. The ten largest clones capture roughly 5.6% of the sample.

Regarding this clone: What this receptor recognizes is not known. It has no much larger one-base neighbor in the sample; base qualities were not kept.

The chain links TRBV3-1 (or the pseudogene TRBV3-2) with TRBJ2-3; a tentative D call is TRBD1 (5 bases match). Sequencing was performed on peripheral blood. The TCR sequence derives from a woman in her forties or fifties with COVID-19, enrolled during active disease. In nucleotide form, the sequence is TGTGCCAGCAGCCCAATTGTAGGGGAAGATACGCAGTATTTT. It translates as CASSPIVGEDTQYF.